A selection of T cell receptor beta chains follows, all from one sample in a study of CD8+ T cells in alopecia areata. The protocol was immunoSEQ multiplex PCR, while the TCRdb copy is restricted to in-frame clones and leaves out a portion. The top ten hold approximately 6.8% of the sample, which has 150,000 or so clones, roughly 50% seen once. The specimen was CD4+ T cells sorted from blood. These receptors came from a human donor with alopecia areata. Each CDR3 is given with its conserved first and last residue. The order of the fields is clone size, D gene, V gene, J gene, CDR3 DNA, CDR3 protein. D genes are given only for firm matches. For some rows the clone size is stated as once, few or many, or as a class when expanded; others skip it.

NA	NA	TRBV5-4	TRBJ2-3	TGTGCCAGCAGCTTAACGGGCACAGATACGCAGTATTTT	CASSLTGTDTQYF
NA	NA	TRBV29-1	TRBJ2-7	TGCAGCGTTGGGGCTAGTCAGAGCTCCTACGAGCAGTACTTC	CSVGASQSSYEQYF
NA	NA	TRBV7-9	TRBJ1-1	TGTGCCAGCAGCGAACAGAGGACTGAAGCTTTCTTT	CASSEQRTEAFF
few	TRBD2	TRBV7-9	TRBJ2-7	TGTGCCAGCAGCCGGACTAGCGGTTCCTCCTACGAGCAGTACTTC	CASSRTSGSSYEQYF
NA	TRBD2	TRBV6-6	TRBJ2-1	TGTGCCAGCAGTATTGGGACTAGCGGAAACAATGAGCAGTTCTTC	CASSIGTSGNNEQFF
NA	NA	TRBV4-2	TRBJ2-7	TGTGCCAGCAGCCAAGGTATTCAGGGCTACGAGCAGTACTTC	CASSQGIQGYEQYF
NA	TRBD2	TRBV7-9	TRBJ2-7	TGTGCCAGCAGCTTTGGGACTAGCGGGAGGGAGTCCTACGAGCAGTACTTC	CASSFGTSGRESYEQYF
NA	NA	TRBV30	TRBJ1-2	TGTGCCTGGAGTGTATTGAGAGGCTTAACGGGCTACACCTTC	CAWSVLRGLTGYTF
few	TRBD1	TRBV10-3	TRBJ2-7	TGTGCCATCAGTGAGTCCGGGACAGGGCGCGAGCAGTACTTC	CAISESGTGREQYF
NA	NA	TRBV18	TRBJ2-1	TGTGCCAGCTCACTCGGCAGGGACTACAATGAGCAGTTCTTC	CASSLGRDYNEQFF
NA	NA	TRBV27	TRBJ1-1	TGTGCCAGCAGTTTATCGGCCCTTTGGGTCGTCGCTTTCTTT	CASSLSALWVVAFF
NA	NA	TRBV5-6	TRBJ2-3	TGTGCCAGCAGCCCCGAGGAGAGCACAGATACGCAGTATTTT	CASSPEESTDTQYF
NA	NA	TRBV11-2	TRBJ2-1	TGTGCCAGCAGCTTCTCTGGGGATGAGCAGTTCTTC	CASSFSGDEQFF
NA	NA	TRBV6-5	TRBJ1-2	TGTGCCAGCAGTTACTCCGTGATGGGGGAAGGGGGCTACACCTTC	CASSYSVMGEGGYTF
NA	TRBD2	TRBV6-6	TRBJ2-1	TGTGCCAGCAGTTATTGGACTAGCGTTTCCAATGAGCAGTTCTTC	CASSYWTSVSNEQFF
few	NA	TRBV30	TRBJ1-1	TGTGCCTTCTACTGGGGAATGAACACTGAAGCTTTCTTT	CAFYWGMNTEAFF
NA	NA	TRBV9	TRBJ1-1	TGTGCCAGCAGCGGCCGACAGGACCACGACGAGAACACTGAAGCTTTCTTT	CASSGRQDHDENTEAFF
NA	TRBD1	TRBV4-1	TRBJ1-2	TGCGCCAGCAGCCAAACCCCGGGACAGGGGAACTATGGCTACACCTTC	CASSQTPGQGNYGYTF
NA	TRBD2	TRBV7-8	TRBJ2-7	TGTGCCAGCAGCGAACCGGGACTAGCGAGTACCTACGAGCAGTACTTC	CASSEPGLASTYEQYF
NA	TRBD1	TRBV28	TRBJ1-2	TGTGCCAGCGGATCGGGGACAGGGTATGGCTACACCTTC	CASGSGTGYGYTF
NA	NA	TRBV2	TRBJ2-1	TGTGCCAGCACCTCGTACAATGAGCAGTTCTTC	CASTSYNEQFF
NA	TRBD2	TRBV4-1	TRBJ2-7	TGCGCCAGCAGCCACGAACCTAGCGGGCGCTACGAGCAGTACTTC	CASSHEPSGRYEQYF
NA	NA	TRBV14	TRBJ2-1	TGTGCCAGCAGCCAAGATTTTCCATACAATGAGCAGTTCTTC	CASSQDFPYNEQFF
NA	NA	TRBV29-1	TRBJ1-2	TGCAGCGTTGGTGGCCAGACAAGAAACTATGGCTACACCTTC	CSVGGQTRNYGYTF
NA	NA	TRBV5-1	TRBJ1-2	TGCGCCAGCAGCCTGGGAGGAACAGGTGGCTACACCTTC	CASSLGGTGGYTF
NA	TRBD1	TRBV6-5	TRBJ1-1	TGTGCCAGCAGTACCGACAGGGCCCCGAACACTGAAGCTTTCTTT	CASSTDRAPNTEAFF
few	TRBD2	TRBV29-1	TRBJ2-5	TGCAGTGTGGGAAGCGGGATACAAGAGACCCAGTACTTC	CSVGSGIQETQYF
NA	NA	TRBV28	TRBJ1-2	TGTGCCAGCAGTTTAGTCCCACGGGGTGATGGCTACACCTTC	CASSLVPRGDGYTF
NA	TRBD1	TRBV5-1	TRBJ2-1	TGCGCCAGCAGCTTAGGGACAGGGGGCGTCGAGCAGTTCTTC	CASSLGTGGVEQFF
once	NA	TRBV2	TRBJ2-2	TGTGCCAGCAGGCCAAACCTACTAGCCGGGGAGCTGTTTTTT	CASRPNLLAGELFF
NA	TRBD1	TRBV5-1	TRBJ1-4	TGCGCCAGCAGCGAGGGACAGAATGAAAAACTGTTTTTT	CASSEGQNEKLFF
NA	NA	TRBV30	TRBJ2-5	TGTGCCTGGAGTGTGACAGAAGAGACCCAGTACTTC	CAWSVTEETQYF
NA	NA	TRBV6-5	TRBJ1-1	TGTGCCAGCAGTTACGGGGCCCACAGGGAGATAATTGAAGCTTTCTTT	CASSYGAHREIIEAFF
NA	NA	TRBV27	TRBJ2-5	TGTGCCAGCAGTTTAAGGGCCGCCGAAGAGACCCAGTACTTC	CASSLRAAEETQYF
NA	NA	TRBV7-9	TRBJ1-1	TGTGCCAGCAGCTTAGATGGGGTTGGCACTGAAGCTTTCTTT	CASSLDGVGTEAFF
NA	NA	TRBV5-1	TRBJ2-3	TGCGCCAGCAGAGCCAGCGGGAGCACAGATACGCAGTATTTT	CASRASGSTDTQYF
NA	TRBD2	TRBV5-4	TRBJ2-1	TGTGCCAGCAGCTTGGCCTGGGTGTCCAGCGGGACTGAGCAGTTCTTC	CASSLAWVSSGTEQFF
NA	NA	TRBV18	TRBJ2-1	TGTGCCAGCTCAGCAGGGACCATGAACAATGAGCAGTTCTTC	CASSAGTMNNEQFF
NA	NA	TRBV28	TRBJ1-5	TGTGCCAGCAGGCCGCCGTCGGTCCAGCCCCAGCATTTT	CASRPPSVQPQHF
few	NA	TRBV7-6	TRBJ2-7	TGTGCCAGCAGCTTACGTGACAGGGAGCAGTACTTC	CASSLRDREQYF
few	NA	TRBV27	TRBJ2-1	TGTGCCAGCAGTTCAACGGCGAGACCAGGGAGCTCCTACAATGAGCAGTTCTTC	CASSSTARPGSSYNEQFF